Shown below are 15 T cell receptor beta chains from a single sample sequenced in a study of Ad26.COV2.S vaccination and SARS-CoV-2 variants. The method was immunoSEQ multiplex PCR; TCRdb's version includes in-frame clones alone and lacks a portion of them. Among about 470,000 clones listed, 90% were seen once. Documented treatment: about 20 received Ad26.COV2.S at low or high dose, single or two shots; roughly five received placebo; per-sample allocation not given. Sampling occurred on day 63 after the first vaccine or placebo injection. The specimen comprised peripheral blood, sampled in a trial of Ad26.COV2.S vaccine versus placebo. The receptors stem from a person aged 18-60 years who received the Ad26.COV2.S COVID-19 vaccine or a placebo.

V usage is TRBV6-9 and J usage is TRBJ1-6, with D unclear. The V end lost 3 bases, the J end lost 13 bases, and 19 bases lay between the germline ends. CDR3 length equals 15 residues. CDR1 and CDR2 from the germline V gene are MNHGY and SVAAGI. CDR3 sequence reads: CASSYPPVRRRPLHF. Here the CDR3 DNA reads TGTGCCAGCAGTTACCCCCCCGTCCGGCGGAGGCCCCTCCACTTT.

The chain couples TRBV6-6 to TRBJ2-7; TRBD2 agrees at 7 bases. CDR1 is MNHNY and CDR2 is SVGAGI in the germline V gene (reference sequence). The CDR3 length is 14 residues. Trimming at V came to 7 bases and at J to 0 bases, leaving 6 bases not matched to a gene. CDR3 sequence (DNA): TGTGCCAGCACAGACAGCGGGGTCTCCTACGAGCAGTACTTC. Its translation is CASTDSGVSYEQYF.

The CDR3: CASSVTMRGSYNEQFF. DNA for the CDR3: TGTGCCAGCAGCGTAACCATGCGGGGCTCCTACAATGAGCAGTTCTTC. This chain uses TRBV9 with TRBJ2-1, with a weak D call TRBD2 (6 bases). V was cut by 1 base and J by 0 bases, with 11 bases left in between. CDR3 length: 16 residues. Germline V lookup: CDR1 SGDLS, CDR2 YYNGEE.

CDR3 sequence reads: CASGGPQNTEAFF. The CDR3 bases are TGTGCCAGCGGGGGACCCCAGAACACTGAAGCTTTCTTT. The chain couples TRBV7-9 to TRBJ1-1; TRBD1 is a possible D gene (5 bases). Germline V gives CDR1 SEHNR, CDR2 FQNEAQ (reference sequence). Trimming left V 8 bases short and J 1 base short, with 11 bases between. This CDR3 region has 13 residues. The complete variable domain, with remaining parts taken from reference TRBV7-9 and TRBJ1-1, reads DTGVSQNPRHKITKRGQNVTFRCDPISEHNRLYWYRQTLGQGPEFLTYFQNEAQLEKSRLLSDRFSAERPKGSFSTLEIQRTEQGDSAMYLCASGGPQNTEAFFGQGTRLTVV.

The chain uses TRBV11-3 and TRBJ2-1; tentatively, D is TRBD1 or TRBD2 (5 bases each). Germline V gives CDR1 SGHNT, CDR2 YENEEA. This CDR3 is 15 amino acids long. Trimming pared 3 bases from V and 0 bases from J, leaving 9 bases between. CDR3 sequence reads: CASSFRGDSYNEQFF. The DNA of the CDR3 is TGTGCCAGCAGCTTTAGAGGGGACTCCTACAATGAGCAGTTCTTC.

The chain joins TRBV2 to TRBJ1-5; D is ambiguous. Trimming removed 3 bases from V and 4 bases from J, with 4 bases in between. Germline V gene lookup returns CDR1 SNHLY and CDR2 FYNNEI. The CDR3 totals 12 residues. The CDR3 DNA reads as TGTGCCAGCAGTGACAGTAATCAGCCCCAGCATTTT. Its protein product is CASSDSNQPQHF.

V gene TRBV5-4 combines with J gene TRBJ1-3, with a weak D call TRBD1 (6 bases). The CDR3 contains 18 residues. Germline V gives CDR1 SGHNT, CDR2 YYREEE (reference sequence). Trimming cost V 4 bases and J 4 bases, with 24 bases left between them. The CDR3 reads CASSESPDSSLFGNTIYF. The CDR3 bases are TGTGCCAGCAGCGAAAGCCCGGACAGCTCACTCTTCGGAAACACCATATATTTT. Variable domain in full (rest from reference TRBV5-4 and TRBJ1-3): ETGVTQSPTHLIKTRGQQVTLRCSSQSGHNTVSWYQQALGQGPQFIFQYYREEENGRGNFPPRFSGLQFPNYSSELNVNALELDDSALYLCASSESPDSSLFGNTIYFGEGSWLTVV.

The CDR3 region has the DNA TGTGCCAGCAGCTTATCAGACTTGCTAGCGGCTACCCAAGAGACCCAGTACTTC. It specifies CASSLSDLLAATQETQYF. This sequence joins TRBV7-2 and TRBJ2-5, with 7 nucleotides matching TRBD2. The length of the CDR3 is 18 residues. The germline V gene has CDR1 SGHTA and CDR2 FQGNSA. Germline trimming cut 2 bases from V and 1 base from J; bases unmatched to any gene: 13.

The chain uses TRBV4-3 and TRBJ1-4; D is uncertain. The V end lost 1 base, the J end lost 0 bases, and 9 bases lay between the germline ends. Germline V gives CDR1 LGHNA, CDR2 YSLEER. The CDR3 sequence is 16 residues long. CDR3 sequence: CASSQARLSTNEKLFF. Here the CDR3 DNA reads TGCGCCAGCAGCCAAGCCAGGCTGTCAACTAATGAAAAACTGTTTTTT.

This clone was observed a few times. The chain joins TRBV27 to TRBJ2-3; D is undetermined. Looked up from germline, CDR1 is MNHEY and CDR2 is SMNVEV (reference sequence). The CDR3 runs 10 residues. The germline V and J ends were trimmed by 8 bases and 1 base, with 1 base remaining between them. The CDR3 loop is CASGTDTQYF. The CDR3 region has the DNA TGTGCCAGCGGCACAGATACGCAGTATTTT.

The CDR3 DNA reads as TGTGCCACCAGTGCAGCCTGGAACACCGGGGAGCTGTTTTTT. Protein: CATSAAWNTGELFF. This chain connects TRBV24-1 to TRBJ2-2, with D hard to call. The germline V and J ends were trimmed by 5 bases and 1 base, with 7 bases remaining between them. CDR1 KGHDR and CDR2 SFDVKD come from the germline V gene. This CDR3 contains 14 residues.

The gene calls are TRBV19 and TRBJ1-5; weak D call: TRBD1 (6 bases). CDR1 LNHDA and CDR2 SQIVND come from the germline V gene (reference sequence). CDR3 length: 15 amino acids. With 2 bases removed from V and 5 bases from J, the gap between germline ends came to 13 bases. The CDR3 here is CASSINREEHQPQHF. The CDR3 nucleotides are TGTGCCAGTAGTATAAACAGGGAGGAACATCAGCCCCAGCATTTT.

The chain is built from TRBV3-1 (or the pseudogene TRBV3-2) and TRBJ2-7, with unresolved D. The CDR3 covers 15 residues. With 8 bases removed from V and 2 bases from J, the gap between germline ends came to 19 bases. From germline, CDR1 is LGHDT and CDR2 YNNKEL (reference sequence). CDR3: CASGPSGFPTYEQYF. CDR3 nucleotide sequence: TGTGCCAGCGGGCCTTCAGGTTTTCCTACCTACGAGCAGTACTTC.

This chain links TRBV2 with TRBJ2-1; 7 bases align to TRBD2. The V and J ends lost 6 bases and 6 bases, in that order; junction bases with no gene match: 11. Germline CDR1 SNHLY, CDR2 FYNNEI. The CDR3 totals 15 residues. DNA for the CDR3: TGTGCCAGCAGGGTCGCCAGCACTAGCGTCAATGAGCAGTTCTTC. Translated, it gives CASRVASTSVNEQFF. Filled out from reference TRBV2 and TRBJ2-1, the complete variable domain reads EPEVTQTPSHQVTQMGQEVILRCVPISNHLYFYWYRQILGQKVEFLVSFYNNEISEKSEIFDDQFSVERPDGSNFTLKIRSTKLEDSAMYFCASRVASTSVNEQFFGPGTRLTVL.

The chain links TRBV9 to TRBJ2-7; 11 bases map to TRBD2. Germline-derived CDR1 and CDR2 are SGDLS and YYNGEE. This CDR3 has 15 amino acids. J was trimmed by 2 bases and V by 2 bases; bases with no gene match: 3. The CDR3 here is CASSVTSGSAYEQYF. CDR3 coding DNA: TGTGCCAGCAGCGTTACTAGCGGGAGTGCCTACGAGCAGTACTTC. The full variable domain, completed using reference TRBV9 and TRBJ2-7, is DSGVTQTPKHLITATGQRVTLRCSPRSGDLSVYWYQQSLDQGLQFLIQYYNGEERAKGNILERFSAQQFPDLHSELNLSSLELGDSALYFCASSVTSGSAYEQYFGPGTRLTVT.